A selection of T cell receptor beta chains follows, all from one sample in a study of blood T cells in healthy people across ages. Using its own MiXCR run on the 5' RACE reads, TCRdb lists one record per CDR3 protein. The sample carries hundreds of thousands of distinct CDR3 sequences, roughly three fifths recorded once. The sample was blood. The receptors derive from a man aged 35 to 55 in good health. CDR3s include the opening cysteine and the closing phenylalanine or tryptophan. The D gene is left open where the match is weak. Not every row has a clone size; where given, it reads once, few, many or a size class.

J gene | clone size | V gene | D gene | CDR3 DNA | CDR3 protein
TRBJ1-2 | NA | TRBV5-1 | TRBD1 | TGCGCCAGCAGCTTGCCGGGACAGGGGACTGGCTACACCTTC | CASSLPGQGTGYTF
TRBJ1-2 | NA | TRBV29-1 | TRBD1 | TGCAGCGTTGCCCCAGGACAGGGGAATGGCTACACCTTC | CSVAPGQGNGYTF
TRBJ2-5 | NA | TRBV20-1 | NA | TGCAGTGCTACTTACCAAGAGACCCAGTACTTC | CSATYQETQYF
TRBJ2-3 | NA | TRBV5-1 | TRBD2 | TGCGCCAGCAGCACCGGACTAGCGAACATATCACGAGATACGCAGTATTTT | CASSTGLANISRDTQYF
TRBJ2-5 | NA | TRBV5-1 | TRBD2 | TGCGCCAGCAGCTTCGGAGCGGGGGGGCCCCAAGAGACCCAGTACTTC | CASSFGAGGPQETQYF
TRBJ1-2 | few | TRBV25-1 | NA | TGTGCCAGCAGTGAAGCTATCGGGGCAAGCGGGAGTGGCTACACCTTC | CASSEAIGASGSGYTF
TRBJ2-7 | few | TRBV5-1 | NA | TGCGCCAGCAGTCCCCACCAACAGCTTTACGAGCAGTACTTC | CASSPHQQLYEQYF
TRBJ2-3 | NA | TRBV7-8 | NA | TGTGCCAGCAGCCCAGCCGGCAGGGCGACAGATACGCAGTATTTT | CASSPAGRATDTQYF
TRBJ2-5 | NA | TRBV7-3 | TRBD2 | TGTGCCAGCAGCCCCCTAGGGAGGGTGCTACCCTCCCAAGAGACCCAGTACTTC | CASSPLGRVLPSQETQYF
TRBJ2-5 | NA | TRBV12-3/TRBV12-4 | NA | TGTGCCAGCAGCCAGACGGCGACCCAGTACTTC | CASSQTATQYF
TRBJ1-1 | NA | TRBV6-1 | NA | TGTGCCAGCAGTGATTTGGGACTACCCCGGGGCACTGAAGCTTTCTTT | CASSDLGLPRGTEAFF
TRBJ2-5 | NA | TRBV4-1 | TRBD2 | TGCGCCAGCAGCCAAGTAGGGCGCGGGGGAGAGCAGTACTTC | CASSQVGRGGEQYF
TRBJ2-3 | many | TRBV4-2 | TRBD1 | TGTGCCAGCAGCCGGACAGGGGGCGGCGAAGATACGCAGTATTTT | CASSRTGGGEDTQYF
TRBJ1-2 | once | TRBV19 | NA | TGTGCCAGTAGCTTCGGGACGCAGTCAGGCGGCTACACCTTC | CASSFGTQSGGYTF
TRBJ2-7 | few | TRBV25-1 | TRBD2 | TGTGCCAGCAGTGATTCGGGAGGGCCCTACGAGCAGTACTTC | CASSDSGGPYEQYF
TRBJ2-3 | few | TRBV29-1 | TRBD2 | TGCAGCGTGGGGGGGAAGGTGGAAGATACGCAGTATTTT | CSVGGKVEDTQYF
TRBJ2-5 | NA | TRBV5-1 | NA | TGCGCCACAAACTCAGGGAACCAAGAGACCCAGTACTTC | CATNSGNQETQYF
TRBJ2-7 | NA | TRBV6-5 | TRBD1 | TGTGCCAGCAGTTACTACGGACAGGGAAAAACCTACGAGCAGTACTTC | CASSYYGQGKTYEQYF
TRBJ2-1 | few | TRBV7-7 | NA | TGTGCTAGCAGCTTAAACAGGGACTACAATGAGCAGTTCTTC | CASSLNRDYNEQFF
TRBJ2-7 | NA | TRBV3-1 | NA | TGTGCCAGCAGCCAAGGTCCCCAGGGCTACGAGCAGTACTTC | CASSQGPQGYEQYF
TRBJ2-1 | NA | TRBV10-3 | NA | TGTGCCATCAGTGGGCGCGGGCCAATCTCCTACAATGAGCAGTTCTTC | CAISGRGPISYNEQFF
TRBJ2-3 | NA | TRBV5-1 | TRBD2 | TGCGCCAGCGTTCAGGGACTAGCGGGGGATACGCAGTATTTT | CASVQGLAGDTQYF
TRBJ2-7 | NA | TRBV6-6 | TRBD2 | TGTGCCAGCAGTTACGGGCTAGCGGGAGAACTGGCCTACGAGCAGTACTTC | CASSYGLAGELAYEQYF
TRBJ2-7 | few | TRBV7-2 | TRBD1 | TGTGCCAGCAGCTTAAGGGACAGGGGACGCGACGAGCAGTACTTC | CASSLRDRGRDEQYF
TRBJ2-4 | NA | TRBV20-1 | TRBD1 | TGCAGTGCTAGAGATCCCGGGACAGGGACAAAAAACATTCAGTACTTC | CSARDPGTGTKNIQYF
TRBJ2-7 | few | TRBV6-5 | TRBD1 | TGTGCCAGCAGTCCCGGGACAGGGTACTACGAGCAGTACTTC | CASSPGTGYYEQYF
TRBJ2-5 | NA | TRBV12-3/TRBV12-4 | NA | TGTGCCAGCAGTTCAGGGGAGGAAGAGACCCAGTACTTC | CASSSGEEETQYF
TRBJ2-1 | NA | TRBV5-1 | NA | TGCGCCAGCAGCTTTAGACGAACCGAGTCCGGGCAGTTCTTC | CASSFRRTESGQFF
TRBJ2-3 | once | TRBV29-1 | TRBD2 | TGCAGCGTATCGTTAGCGGGATACACAGATACGCAGTATTTT | CSVSLAGYTDTQYF
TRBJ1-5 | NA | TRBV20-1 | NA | TGCAGTGCTAGACCCTCCGACGTACGGGGTAGCAATCAGCCCCAGCATTTT | CSARPSDVRGSNQPQHF
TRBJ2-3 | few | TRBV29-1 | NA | TGCAGCGTTGAAGTTCGGAGGGGCCAGGGGGATGTTACAGATACGCAGTATTTT | CSVEVRRGQGDVTDTQYF
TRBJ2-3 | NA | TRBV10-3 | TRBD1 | TGTGCCGGGCGGGACAGGGACACAGATACGCAGTATTTT | CAGRDRDTDTQYF
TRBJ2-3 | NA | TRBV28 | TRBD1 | TGTGCCAGCCTCGTCAGGGGGAAAGATACGCAGTATTTT | CASLVRGKDTQYF
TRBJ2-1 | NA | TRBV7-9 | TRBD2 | TGTGCCAGCAGCTCAGATCTAGCGGGAGGGCCTCTCTCGCACAATGAGCAGTTCTTC | CASSSDLAGGPLSHNEQFF
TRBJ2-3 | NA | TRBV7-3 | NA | TGTGCCAGCAGCTTAACACCTGGGGGCGGGACCCCTAGCACAGATACGCAGTATTTT | CASSLTPGGGTPSTDTQYF
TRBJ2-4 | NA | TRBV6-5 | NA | TGTGCCAGCAGTTACCACCACCGGTCCCTAGCCAAAAACATTCAGTACTTC | CASSYHHRSLAKNIQYF
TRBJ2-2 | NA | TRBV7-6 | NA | TGTGCCAGCAGCTTAATCTCGAACACCGGGGAGCTGTTTTTT | CASSLISNTGELFF
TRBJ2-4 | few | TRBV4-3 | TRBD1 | TGCGCCAGCAGCCAAGATAAGGCAGGGGGCGCCCAAAACATTCAGTACTTC | CASSQDKAGGAQNIQYF
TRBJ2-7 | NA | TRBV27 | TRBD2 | TGTGCCAGCAGTTCCTTTAGCGGGGTAGAGTACTTC | CASSSFSGVEYF
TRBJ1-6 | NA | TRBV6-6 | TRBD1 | TGTGCCAGCGGTGGGGACAGCCTCCACTTT | CASGGDSLHF
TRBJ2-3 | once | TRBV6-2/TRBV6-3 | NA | TGTGCCAGCAGGCGTCTTGCCCCAGGGACAGATACGCAGTATTTT | CASRRLAPGTDTQYF
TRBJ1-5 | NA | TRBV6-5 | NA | TGTGCCAGCAGTCTACAGGGTTTTAGTCAGCCCCAGCATTTT | CASSLQGFSQPQHF
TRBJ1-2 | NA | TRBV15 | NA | TGTGCCACCAGCAGAGATCAATCAGCCCCCCGTGGCTACACCTTC | CATSRDQSAPRGYTF
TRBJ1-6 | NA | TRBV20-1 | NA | TGCAGTGCTACAGACCGGGGGGGTAATTCGCCCCTCCACTTT | CSATDRGGNSPLHF
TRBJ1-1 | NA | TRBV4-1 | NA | TGCGCCAGTAGCCAAGATCGTCAGGAGACTGCATTGAACACTGAAGCTTTCTTT | CASSQDRQETALNTEAFF
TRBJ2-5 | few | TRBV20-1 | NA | TGCAGTGCCGAGGGGGGCTGGGAGACCCAGTACTTC | CSAEGGWETQYF
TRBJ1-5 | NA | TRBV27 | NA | TGTGCCAGCAGTTTAGGGGCAGGAGGCAATCAGCCCCAGCATTTT | CASSLGAGGNQPQHF
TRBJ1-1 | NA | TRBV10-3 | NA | TGTGCCATCAGTGAGTCGCCTGGGCGAGCTTTCTTT | CAISESPGRAFF
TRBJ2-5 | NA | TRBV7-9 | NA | TGTGCCAGCAGCTCGGACGGCTATGAGACCCAGTACTTC | CASSSDGYETQYF